These T cell receptor beta chains were read from a single sample in a study of early T cells in non-severe SARS-CoV-2 infection. MiXCR, applied by TCRdb to the 5' RACE reads, yields one record per CDR3 protein. The top ten hold about 5.4% of the sample, which has approximately 47,000 distinct CDR3 sequences, roughly 10% seen once. The starting material was whole blood, obtained at baseline. The source is an adult who was a healthcare worker with PCR-confirmed SARS-CoV-2 infection or an uninfected control (not recorded which). Each CDR3 is given with its conserved first and last residue. A D gene is named only where the DNA matches it firmly. Some rows have no size entry. The others give once, few or many, or a class for an expanded clone.

D gene,J gene,clone size,V gene,CDR3 DNA,CDR3 protein
TRBD1,TRBJ1-2,-,TRBV11-2,TGTGCCAGCAGCCAGGGACAGGGGGATGGCTACACCTTC,CASSQGQGDGYTF
-,TRBJ2-3,-,TRBV10-1,TGCGCCAGCAAAGGGAGTGGAGATACGCAGTATTTT,CASKGSGDTQYF
-,TRBJ2-2,few,TRBV24-1,TGTGCCACCAGGGGCTCCGCGAACACCGGGGAGCTGTTTTTT,CATRGSANTGELFF
-,TRBJ2-3,-,TRBV29-1,TGCAGCGCCCCTCGAGGGCTGGGCACAGATACGCAGTATTTT,CSAPRGLGTDTQYF
-,TRBJ2-1,-,TRBV19,TGTGCCAGTAGTCCGCAAGGGGGAAATGAGCAGTTCTTC,CASSPQGGNEQFF
TRBD1,TRBJ1-1,few,TRBV4-3,TGCGCCAGCAGCCCACGAACAGGGGGTTTCACTGAAGCTTTCTTT,CASSPRTGGFTEAFF
TRBD2,TRBJ2-2,few,TRBV9,TGTGCCAGCAGCGTAGGATTAGCGGGAGGTCCCCACACCGGGGAGCTGTTTTTT,CASSVGLAGGPHTGELFF
-,TRBJ2-1,few,TRBV19,TGTGCCAGTAGTCGCTTTAAACAGAACAATGAGCAGTTCTTC,CASSRFKQNNEQFF
-,TRBJ1-5,few,TRBV5-5,TGTGCCAGCAGCATAAGAGTGTCGGTGGAGCAGCCCCAGCATTTT,CASSIRVSVEQPQHF
-,TRBJ2-2,few,TRBV2,TGTGCCAGCAGTGACCGCCGGGACGGGGAGCTGTTTTTT,CASSDRRDGELFF
-,TRBJ2-1,few,TRBV29-1,TGCAGCGTTGAAGATGGGCGCGCGAGCTCCTACAATGAGCAGTTCTTC,CSVEDGRASSYNEQFF
-,TRBJ2-7,-,TRBV2,TGTGCCAGCATGGGTGGGGCGATCTCCTACGAGCAGTACTTC,CASMGGAISYEQYF
-,TRBJ1-1,-,TRBV6-6,TGTGCCAACCGACCGCCCGACATTGAAGCTTTCTTT,CANRPPDIEAFF
TRBD1,TRBJ2-6,few,TRBV4-1,TGCGCCAGCAGCCCCCAAGGGACAGGGACTGGGGCCAACGTCCTGACTTTC,CASSPQGTGTGANVLTF
-,TRBJ1-2,few,TRBV13,TGTGCCAGCAGCCAAAGGACGGCATTAGGCTACACCTTC,CASSQRTALGYTF
-,TRBJ2-3,-,TRBV12-3/TRBV12-4,TGTGCCAGCAGTTTAGAGGTCCCAGATACGCAGTATTTT,CASSLEVPDTQYF
TRBD1,TRBJ1-5,-,TRBV2,TGTGCCAGCAGCGAGGGACAGGGGGAACAGCCCCAGCATTTT,CASSEGQGEQPQHF
TRBD1,TRBJ1-1,few,TRBV4-1,TGCGCCAGCACCGGACAGGGGGTTACTGAAGCTTTCTTT,CASTGQGVTEAFF
-,TRBJ2-3,-,TRBV3-2,TGTGCCAGCTCTTGGACTCTAAAAAGCACAGATACGCAGTATTTT,CASSWTLKSTDTQYF
-,TRBJ2-1,-,TRBV2,TGTGCCAGCAGTGAAGCAGATAGTCCACCGAACAATGAGCAGTTCTTC,CASSEADSPPNNEQFF
-,TRBJ1-6,many,TRBV5-1,TGTGCCAGCAGCTTGTCATCTGGGCGCGGTTCACCCCTCCACTTT,CASSLSSGRGSPLHF
-,TRBJ2-5,-,TRBV7-9,TGTGCCAGCAGCAAGACCGAGACCCAGTACTTC,CASSKTETQYF
-,TRBJ2-1,many,TRBV5-6,TGTGCCAGCAGCCGCTGGGAAAATGAGCAGTTCTTC,CASSRWENEQFF
-,TRBJ2-4,many,TRBV20-1,TGCAGTGCTGCAGGGGAGTTCGACATTCAGTACTTC,CSAAGEFDIQYF
-,TRBJ2-1,few,TRBV10-2,TGCGCCAGCTGGGGGTACTCCTACAATGAGCAGTTCTTC,CASWGYSYNEQFF
TRBD1,TRBJ1-2,-,TRBV29-1,TGCAGCGTTGAGGACAGGGACTATGGCTACACCTTC,CSVEDRDYGYTF
-,TRBJ2-7,-,TRBV11-2,TGTGCCAGCAGCATCAGGGTCTACGAGCAGTACTTC,CASSIRVYEQYF
-,TRBJ1-6,many,TRBV5-1,TGCGCCAGCAGCTTGGACAGGTCCCGAATTTCACCCCTCCACTTT,CASSLDRSRISPLHF
-,TRBJ1-5,few,TRBV30,TGTGCCTGGAGTGTACAAAAGGGTAATCAGCCCCAGCATTTT,CAWSVQKGNQPQHF
-,TRBJ2-7,many,TRBV9,TGTGCCAGCAGCGTAGAAAGTTGGCCGGCCGAGCAGTACTTC,CASSVESWPAEQYF
-,TRBJ2-6,-,TRBV5-4,TGTGCCAGCATTCCGCTGGGGGGCCCGGGATACTTCTGGGCCAACGTCCTGACTTTC,CASIPLGGPGYFWANVLTF
TRBD1,TRBJ2-6,few,TRBV7-9,TGTGCCAGCAGCCCCCTTGAGGGGACAGCGGTCGGGGCCAACGTCCTGACTTTC,CASSPLEGTAVGANVLTF
TRBD1,TRBJ1-5,-,TRBV29-1,TGCAGCGTTGGGACAGGGGGCGGAAATCAGCCCCAGCATTTT,CSVGTGGGNQPQHF
-,TRBJ1-2,many,TRBV14,TGTGCCAGCAGCCAAGATAAATCCGGGGGAGTCTATGGCTACACCTTC,CASSQDKSGGVYGYTF
TRBD1,TRBJ2-3,many,TRBV3-1,TGTGCCAGCAGCTCGACAGGGGGCGGGGATACGCAGTATTTT,CASSSTGGGDTQYF